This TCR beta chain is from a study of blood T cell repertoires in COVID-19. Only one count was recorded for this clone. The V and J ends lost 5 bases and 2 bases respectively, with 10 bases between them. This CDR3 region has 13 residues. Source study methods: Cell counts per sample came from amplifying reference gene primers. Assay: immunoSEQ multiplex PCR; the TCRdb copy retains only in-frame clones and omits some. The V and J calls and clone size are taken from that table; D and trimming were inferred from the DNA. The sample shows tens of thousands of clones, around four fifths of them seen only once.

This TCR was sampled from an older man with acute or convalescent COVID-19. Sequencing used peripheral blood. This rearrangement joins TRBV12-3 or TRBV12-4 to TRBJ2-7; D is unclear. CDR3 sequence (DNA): TGTGCCAGCAGTAGCGTCACAACCTACGAGCAGTACTTC. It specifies CASSSVTTYEQYF.